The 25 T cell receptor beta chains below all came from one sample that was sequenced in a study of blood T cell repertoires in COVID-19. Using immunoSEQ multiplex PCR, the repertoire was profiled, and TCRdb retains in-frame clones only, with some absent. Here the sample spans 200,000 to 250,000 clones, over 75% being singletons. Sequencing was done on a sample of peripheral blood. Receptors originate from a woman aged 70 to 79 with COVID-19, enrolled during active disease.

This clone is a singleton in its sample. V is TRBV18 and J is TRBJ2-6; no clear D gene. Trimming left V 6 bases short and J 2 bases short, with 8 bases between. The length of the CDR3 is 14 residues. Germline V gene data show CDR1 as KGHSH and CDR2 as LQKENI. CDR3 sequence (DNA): TGTGCCAGCTCCGACTCGGCTGGGGCCAACGTCCTGACTTTC. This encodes CASSDSAGANVLTF.

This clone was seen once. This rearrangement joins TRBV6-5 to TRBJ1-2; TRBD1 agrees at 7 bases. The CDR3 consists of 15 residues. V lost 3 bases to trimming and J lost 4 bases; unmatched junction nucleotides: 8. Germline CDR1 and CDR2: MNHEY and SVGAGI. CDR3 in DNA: TGTGCCAGCAGTTATAACCGGGACAGACTCTATGGCTACACCTTC. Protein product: CASSYNRDRLYGYTF.

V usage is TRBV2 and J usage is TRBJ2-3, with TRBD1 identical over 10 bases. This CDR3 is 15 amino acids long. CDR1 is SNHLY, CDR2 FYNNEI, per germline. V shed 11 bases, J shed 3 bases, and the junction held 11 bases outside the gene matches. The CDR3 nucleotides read TGTGCCGTAACCACCGGGACAGGGGCAACAGATACGCAGTATTTT. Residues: CAVTTGTGATDTQYF.

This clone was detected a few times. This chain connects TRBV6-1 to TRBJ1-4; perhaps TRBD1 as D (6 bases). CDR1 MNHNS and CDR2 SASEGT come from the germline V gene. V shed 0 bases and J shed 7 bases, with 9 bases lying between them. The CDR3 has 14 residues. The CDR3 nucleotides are TGTGCCAGCAGTGAAGCAGGGGGAGTTGAAAAACTGTTTTTT. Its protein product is CASSEAGGVEKLFF.

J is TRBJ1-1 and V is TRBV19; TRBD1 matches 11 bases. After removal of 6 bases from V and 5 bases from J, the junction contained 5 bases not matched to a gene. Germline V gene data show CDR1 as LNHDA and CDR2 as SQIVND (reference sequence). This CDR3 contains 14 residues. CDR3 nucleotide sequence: TGTGCCAGTAGGTTATGGGACAGGGGGACTGAAGCTTTCTTT. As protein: CASRLWDRGTEAFF.

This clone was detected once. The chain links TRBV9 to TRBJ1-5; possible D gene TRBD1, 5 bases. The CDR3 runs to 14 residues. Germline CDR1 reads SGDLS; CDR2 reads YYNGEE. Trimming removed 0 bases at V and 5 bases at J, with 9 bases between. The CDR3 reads CASSVEGNDQPQHF. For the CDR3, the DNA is TGTGCCAGCAGCGTAGAGGGGAACGATCAGCCCCAGCATTTT. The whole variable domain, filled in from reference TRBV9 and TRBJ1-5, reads DSGVTQTPKHLITATGQRVTLRCSPRSGDLSVYWYQQSLDQGLQFLIQYYNGEERAKGNILERFSAQQFPDLHSELNLSSLELGDSALYFCASSVEGNDQPQHFGDGTRLSIL.

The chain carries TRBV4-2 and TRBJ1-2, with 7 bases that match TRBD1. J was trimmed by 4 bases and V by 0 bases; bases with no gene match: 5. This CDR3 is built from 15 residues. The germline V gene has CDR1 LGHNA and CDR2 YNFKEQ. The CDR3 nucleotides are TGTGCCAGCAGCCAAGATACGGGACAGACCTATGGCTACACCTTC. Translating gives CASSQDTGQTYGYTF.

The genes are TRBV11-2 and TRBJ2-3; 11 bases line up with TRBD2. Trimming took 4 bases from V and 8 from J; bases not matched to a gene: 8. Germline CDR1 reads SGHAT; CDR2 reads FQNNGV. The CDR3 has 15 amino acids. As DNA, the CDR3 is TGTGCCAGCAGCTCCGGGACTAGCGGAGGGGGTACGCAGTATTTT. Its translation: CASSSGTSGGGTQYF.

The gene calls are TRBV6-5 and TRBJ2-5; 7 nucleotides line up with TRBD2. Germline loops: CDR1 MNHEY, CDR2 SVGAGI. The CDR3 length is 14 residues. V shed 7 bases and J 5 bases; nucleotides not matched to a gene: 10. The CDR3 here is CASTVGEGTETQYF. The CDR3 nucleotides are TGTGCCAGCACCGTCGGGGAGGGGACGGAGACCCAGTACTTC.

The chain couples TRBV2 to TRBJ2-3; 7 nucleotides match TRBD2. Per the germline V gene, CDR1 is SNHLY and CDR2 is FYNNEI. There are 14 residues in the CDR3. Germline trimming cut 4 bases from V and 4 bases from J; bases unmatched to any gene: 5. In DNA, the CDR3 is TGTGCCAGCAGTGTGGAGCGGGGCCCAGATACGCAGTATTTT. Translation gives CASSVERGPDTQYF.

Here the CDR3 DNA reads TGTGCCAGTAGTATTACGGCCACTAGTCCTATCTACAATGAGCAGTTCTTC. It specifies CASSITATSPIYNEQFF. The chain recombines TRBV19 with TRBJ2-1; tentatively, D is TRBD2 (5 bases). The length of the CDR3 is 17 residues. The ends were cut back, 3 bases at V and 3 bases at J, with 18 bases in the middle. Germline lookup yields CDR1 LNHDA and CDR2 SQIVND (reference sequence).

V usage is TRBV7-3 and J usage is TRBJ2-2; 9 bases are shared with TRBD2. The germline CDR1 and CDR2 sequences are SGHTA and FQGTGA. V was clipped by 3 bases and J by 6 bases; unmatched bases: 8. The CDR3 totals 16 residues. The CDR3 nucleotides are TGTGCCAGCAGCTTCGGCCCAGCGGGAGGAGCCGGGGAGCTGTTTTTT. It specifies CASSFGPAGGAGELFF.

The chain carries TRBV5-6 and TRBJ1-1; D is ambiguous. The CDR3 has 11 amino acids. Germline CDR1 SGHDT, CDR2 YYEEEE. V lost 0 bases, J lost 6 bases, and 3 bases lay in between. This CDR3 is CASSLGPEAFF. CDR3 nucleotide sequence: TGTGCCAGCAGCTTGGGGCCTGAAGCTTTCTTT. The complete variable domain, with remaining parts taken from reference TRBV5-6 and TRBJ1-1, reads DAGVTQSPTHLIKTRGQQVTLRCSPKSGHDTVSWYQQALGQGPQFIFQYYEEEERQRGNFPDRFSGHQFPNYSSELNVNALLLGDSALYLCASSLGPEAFFGQGTRLTVV.

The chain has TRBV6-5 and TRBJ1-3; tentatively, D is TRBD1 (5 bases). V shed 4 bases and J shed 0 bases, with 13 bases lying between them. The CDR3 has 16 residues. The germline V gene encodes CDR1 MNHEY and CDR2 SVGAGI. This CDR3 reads CASSSTRGHSGNTIYF. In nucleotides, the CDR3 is TGTGCCAGCAGTTCCACAAGGGGCCACTCTGGAAACACCATATATTTT.

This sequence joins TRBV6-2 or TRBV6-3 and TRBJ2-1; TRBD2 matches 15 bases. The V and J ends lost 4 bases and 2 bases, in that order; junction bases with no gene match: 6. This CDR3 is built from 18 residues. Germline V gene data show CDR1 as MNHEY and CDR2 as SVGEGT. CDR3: CASSSLGLAGGAYNEQFF. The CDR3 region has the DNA TGTGCCAGCAGTTCCCTCGGACTAGCGGGAGGGGCCTACAATGAGCAGTTCTTC.

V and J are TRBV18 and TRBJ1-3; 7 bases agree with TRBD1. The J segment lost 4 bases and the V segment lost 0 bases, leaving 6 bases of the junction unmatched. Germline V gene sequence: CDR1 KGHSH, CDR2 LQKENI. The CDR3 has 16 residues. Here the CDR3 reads CASSPPRQGVGNTIYF. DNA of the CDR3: TGTGCCAGCTCACCACCTCGACAGGGTGTAGGAAACACCATATATTTT.

CDR3 residues: CASSQSQGYNSPLHF. In DNA, the CDR3 is TGTGCCAGCAGCCAGTCACAGGGTTATAATTCACCCCTCCACTTT. The chain joins TRBV3-1 (or the pseudogene TRBV3-2) to TRBJ1-6; TRBD1 is a possible D gene (6 bases). CDR3 length equals 15 residues. The V end was cut by 3 bases, the J end by 4 bases, with 10 bases between. Germline CDR1 is LGHDT and CDR2 is YNNKEL (reference sequence).

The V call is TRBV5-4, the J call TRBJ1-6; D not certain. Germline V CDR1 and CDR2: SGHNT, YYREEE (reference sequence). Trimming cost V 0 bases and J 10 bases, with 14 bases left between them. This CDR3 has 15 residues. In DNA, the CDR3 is TGTGCCAGCAGCTTGGCGGGAATCACGAGGTCACCCCTCCACTTT. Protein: CASSLAGITRSPLHF.

The CDR3 region is CASSLAGHTTYEQYF. CDR3 coding DNA: TGTGCCAGCTCCCTAGCGGGGCACACGACCTACGAGCAGTACTTC. The chain is built from TRBV7-8 and TRBJ2-7, with 9 bases aligning to TRBD2. Germline lookup yields CDR1 SGHVS and CDR2 FQNEAQ. This CDR3 region has 15 residues. V gave up 8 bases and J gave up 2 bases; unmatched junction bases: 10.

CDR3 sequence: CASSYSRGQGNTEAFF. In DNA, the CDR3 is TGTGCCAGCAGTTACTCGAGGGGACAGGGGAACACTGAAGCTTTCTTT. The gene calls are TRBV6-5 and TRBJ1-1, with 9 nucleotides matching TRBD1. Germline V gene data show CDR1 as MNHEY and CDR2 as SVGAGI. After removal of 0 bases from V and 1 base from J, the junction contained 3 bases not matched to a gene. This CDR3 comprises 16 residues.

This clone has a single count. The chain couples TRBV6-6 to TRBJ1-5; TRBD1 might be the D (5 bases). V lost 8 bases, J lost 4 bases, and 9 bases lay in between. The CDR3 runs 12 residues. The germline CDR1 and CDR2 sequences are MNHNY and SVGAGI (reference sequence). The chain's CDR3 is CASRQWNQPQHF. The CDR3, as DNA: TGTGCCAGCCGACAGTGGAATCAGCCCCAGCATTTT.

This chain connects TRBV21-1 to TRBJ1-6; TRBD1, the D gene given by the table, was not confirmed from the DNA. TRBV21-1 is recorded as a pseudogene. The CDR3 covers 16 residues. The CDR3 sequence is CASSKAPRGRDSPLHF. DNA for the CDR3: TGTGCCAGCAGCAAAGCGCCCAGGGGAAGGGATTCACCCCTCCACTTT.

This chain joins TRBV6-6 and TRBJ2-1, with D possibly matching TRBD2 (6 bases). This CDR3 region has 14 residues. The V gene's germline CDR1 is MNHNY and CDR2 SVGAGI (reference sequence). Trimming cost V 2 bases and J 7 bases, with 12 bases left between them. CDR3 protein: CASSYGGKWNEQFF. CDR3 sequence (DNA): TGTGCCAGCAGTTACGGCGGGAAGTGGAATGAGCAGTTCTTC.

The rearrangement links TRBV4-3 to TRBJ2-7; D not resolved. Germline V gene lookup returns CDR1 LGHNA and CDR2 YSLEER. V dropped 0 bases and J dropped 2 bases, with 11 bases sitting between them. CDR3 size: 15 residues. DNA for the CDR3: TGCGCCAGCAGCCAAGACAGTCAGGCCCCCTACGAGCAGTACTTC. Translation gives CASSQDSQAPYEQYF.

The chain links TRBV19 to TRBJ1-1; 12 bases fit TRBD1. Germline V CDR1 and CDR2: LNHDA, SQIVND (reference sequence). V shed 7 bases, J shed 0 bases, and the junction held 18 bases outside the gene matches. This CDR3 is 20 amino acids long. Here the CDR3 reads CASNSPQGGQGALLNTEAFF. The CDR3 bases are TGTGCCAGTAACTCCCCCCAGGGGGGACAGGGGGCTTTATTGAACACTGAAGCTTTCTTT.